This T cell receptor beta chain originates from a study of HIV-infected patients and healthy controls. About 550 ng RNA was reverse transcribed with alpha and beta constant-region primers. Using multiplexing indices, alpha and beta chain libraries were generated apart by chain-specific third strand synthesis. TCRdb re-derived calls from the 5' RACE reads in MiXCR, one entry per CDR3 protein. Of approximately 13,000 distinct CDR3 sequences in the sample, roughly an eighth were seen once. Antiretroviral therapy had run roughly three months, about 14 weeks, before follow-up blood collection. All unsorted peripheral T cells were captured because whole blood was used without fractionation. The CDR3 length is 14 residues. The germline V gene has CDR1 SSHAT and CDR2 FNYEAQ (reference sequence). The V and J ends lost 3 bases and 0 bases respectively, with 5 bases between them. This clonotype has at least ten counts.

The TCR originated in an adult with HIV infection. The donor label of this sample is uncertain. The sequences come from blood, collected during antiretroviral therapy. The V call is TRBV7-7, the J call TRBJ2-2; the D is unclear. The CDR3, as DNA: TGTGCCAGCAGCTTTCCGGCGAACACCGGGGAGCTGTTTTTT. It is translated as CASSFPANTGELFF.